These T cell receptor beta chains were read from a single sample in a study of T-cell memory formation after mild COVID-19. MiXCR, applied by TCRdb to the 5' RACE reads, yields one record per CDR3 protein. The sample consists of around 100,000 distinct CDR3 sequences, 20% to 25% of them appearing once. The sequenced sample consisted of PBMCs or a T cell subset sorted from them (not recorded which). These receptors all come from a man younger than 35 who had mild COVID-19 (a few samples of this study predate the infection). Cell type and time point are not known. Both conserved end residues are part of each CDR3.

j_gene,v_gene,CDR3aa
TRBJ2-3,TRBV10-3,CAIRDGTGGADTQYF
TRBJ2-5,TRBV4-1,CASSRVGLPYQETQYF
TRBJ2-2,TRBV28,CASSTPGGAGELFF
TRBJ1-1,TRBV4-3,CASSPTGGSLNAEAFF
TRBJ1-3,TRBV20-1,CSARDRGEGRSALSGNTIYF
TRBJ1-2,TRBV7-9,CASSPKGFGYTF
TRBJ1-2,TRBV3-1,CASSQDQGLTEGYTF
TRBJ1-5,TRBV7-3,CASSMGGQVLNQPQHF
TRBJ2-4,TRBV4-1,CASSQDATGVENIQYF
TRBJ2-3,TRBV7-3,CASSSQGGTDTQYF
TRBJ1-4,TRBV10-1,CASSESAADEKLFF
TRBJ1-4,TRBV23-1,CASSLSRTASLATNEKLFF
TRBJ2-4,TRBV5-5,CASSLVLAKNIQYF
TRBJ2-3,TRBV11-2,CASSLDPRGGSTDTQYF
TRBJ2-1,TRBV7-2,CASSPGSTYNEQFF
TRBJ1-3,TRBV29-1,CSVGYAGNTIYF
TRBJ1-2,TRBV12-5,CASGQGYVYYGYTF
TRBJ1-1,TRBV7-9,CASSLDRAPFF
TRBJ2-3,TRBV7-9,CASSLQGGSDTQYF
TRBJ2-7,TRBV4-3,CASSQSITYEQYF
TRBJ2-3,TRBV20-1,CSARDPTPGTQYF
TRBJ2-5,TRBV7-6,CASSFLQGVRTQYF
TRBJ2-1,TRBV9,CASSVGQALGEQFF
TRBJ2-3,TRBV7-9,CASSTPTSGTDTQYF
TRBJ2-2,TRBV4-1,CASSFGQGTGELFF
TRBJ1-1,TRBV9,CASSVGVRGQRNTEAFF
TRBJ2-7,TRBV13,CASSATGRSSYEQYF
TRBJ1-1,TRBV20-1,CSARVITGNTEAFF
TRBJ2-3,TRBV6-2/TRBV6-3,CASSYVWGRDTQYF
TRBJ2-5,TRBV10-1,CASSIGGTYQETQYF
TRBJ1-1,TRBV20-1,CSARGNTEAFF
TRBJ1-5,TRBV11-2,CASSLVGGNQPQHF
TRBJ2-7,TRBV12-3/TRBV12-4,CASSLMRDEQYF
TRBJ2-1,TRBV7-9,CASSPRPGLAGNEQFF
TRBJ2-2,TRBV4-3,CASSQDLGLGELFF
TRBJ2-7,TRBV11-2,CASSLAGRTYEQYF
TRBJ2-3,TRBV9,CASSPSSRLQDTQYF
TRBJ1-1,TRBV6-5,CASSYSDRSYAFF
TRBJ2-3,TRBV7-9,CASSLDGKLGYF
TRBJ1-1,TRBV7-2,CASSPTGPITEAFF
TRBJ2-2,TRBV7-2,CASSSFPGQGAPNTGELFF
TRBJ2-5,TRBV29-1,CSVETAGNKQETQYF
TRBJ2-4,TRBV4-3,CASSQEDRLTAKNIQYF
TRBJ2-1,TRBV12-3/TRBV12-4,CASSSGTYNEQFF
TRBJ2-1,TRBV27,CASSLLGGGYNEQFF